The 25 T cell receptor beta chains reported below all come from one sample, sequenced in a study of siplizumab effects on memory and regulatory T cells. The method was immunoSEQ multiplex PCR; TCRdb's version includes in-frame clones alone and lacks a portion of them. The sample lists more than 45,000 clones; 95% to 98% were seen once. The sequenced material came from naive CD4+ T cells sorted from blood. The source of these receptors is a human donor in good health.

The CDR3 DNA reads as TGCGCCAGCAGTCCGGACAGGGTTGGAAACACCATATATTTT. Translated: CASSPDRVGNTIYF. The genes are TRBV4-1 and TRBJ1-3; TRBD1 matches at 8 bases. The junction had 4 bases not matched to a gene; V was cut back by 6 bases and J by 3 bases. From germline, CDR1 is MGHRA and CDR2 YSYEKL. The CDR3 loop spans 14 amino acids.

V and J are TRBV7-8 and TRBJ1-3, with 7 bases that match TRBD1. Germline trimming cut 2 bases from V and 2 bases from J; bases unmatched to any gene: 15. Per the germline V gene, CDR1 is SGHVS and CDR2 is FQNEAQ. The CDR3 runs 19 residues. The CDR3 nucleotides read TGTGCCAGCAGCTTAATGCCCGGGACAGCTCTAGATCCTGGAAACACCATATATTTT. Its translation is CASSLMPGTALDPGNTIYF.

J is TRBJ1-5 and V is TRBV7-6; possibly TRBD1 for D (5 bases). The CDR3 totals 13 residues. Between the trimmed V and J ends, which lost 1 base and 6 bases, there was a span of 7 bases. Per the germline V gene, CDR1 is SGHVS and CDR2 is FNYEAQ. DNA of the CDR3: TGTGCCAGCAGCTTAGGCGGGGGTCAGCCCCAGCATTTT. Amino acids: CASSLGGGQPQHF.

The CDR3 region is CASSRSGRETDTQYF. CDR3 sequence (DNA): TGTGCCAGCAGCCGTTCGGGCAGGGAAACAGATACGCAGTATTTT. The J gene is TRBJ2-3, the V gene TRBV13, with D possibly matching TRBD1 (5 bases). V dropped 5 bases and J dropped 3 bases, with 15 bases sitting between them. Looked up from germline, CDR1 is PRHDT and CDR2 is FYEKMQ (reference sequence). The CDR3 spans 15 residues.

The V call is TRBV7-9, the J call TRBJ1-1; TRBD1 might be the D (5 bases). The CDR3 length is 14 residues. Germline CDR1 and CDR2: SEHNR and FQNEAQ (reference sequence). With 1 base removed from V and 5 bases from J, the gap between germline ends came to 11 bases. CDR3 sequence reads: CASSLVSGGTEAFF. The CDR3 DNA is TGTGCCAGCAGCTTAGTCTCTGGGGGTACTGAAGCTTTCTTT.

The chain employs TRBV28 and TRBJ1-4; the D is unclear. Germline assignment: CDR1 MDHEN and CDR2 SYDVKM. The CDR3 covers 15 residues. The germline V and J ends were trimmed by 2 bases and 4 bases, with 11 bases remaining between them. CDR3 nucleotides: TGTGCCAGCAGTTTACGAGGGTGGTATAATGAAAAACTGTTTTTT. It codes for CASSLRGWYNEKLFF.

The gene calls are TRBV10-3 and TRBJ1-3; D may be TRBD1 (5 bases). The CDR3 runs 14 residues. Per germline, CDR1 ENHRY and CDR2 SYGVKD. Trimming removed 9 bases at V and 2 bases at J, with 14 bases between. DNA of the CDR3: TGTGCCATGGGAGCAGGGAGCCCTGGAAACACCATATATTTT. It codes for CAMGAGSPGNTIYF.

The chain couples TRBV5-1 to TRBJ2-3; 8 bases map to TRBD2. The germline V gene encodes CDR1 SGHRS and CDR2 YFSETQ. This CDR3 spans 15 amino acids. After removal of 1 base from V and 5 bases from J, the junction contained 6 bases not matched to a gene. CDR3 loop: CASSLLREVGDTQYF. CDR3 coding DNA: TGCGCCAGCAGCTTGTTGCGGGAGGTGGGAGATACGCAGTATTTT.

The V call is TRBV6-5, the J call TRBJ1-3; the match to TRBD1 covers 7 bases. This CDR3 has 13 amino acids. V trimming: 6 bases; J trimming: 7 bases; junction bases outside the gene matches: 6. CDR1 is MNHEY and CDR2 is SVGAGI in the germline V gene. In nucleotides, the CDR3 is TGTGCCAGCAGATCCGGGACAGAGAACACCATATATTTT. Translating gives CASRSGTENTIYF.

The CDR3 DNA is TGTGCCAGCAGCCAAGAAGGGAGGGGTGAAGAGACCCAGTACTTC. Its protein product is CASSQEGRGEETQYF. This chain links TRBV4-2 with TRBJ2-5, with 7 positions matching TRBD2. From germline, CDR1 is LGHNA and CDR2 YNFKEQ. This CDR3 spans 15 amino acids. Losses at the gene ends were 0 bases for V and 3 bases for J; bases not matched to a gene: 4.

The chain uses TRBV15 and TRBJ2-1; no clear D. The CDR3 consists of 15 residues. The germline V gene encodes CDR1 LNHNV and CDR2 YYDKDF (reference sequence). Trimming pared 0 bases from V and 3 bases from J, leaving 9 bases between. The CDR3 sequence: CATSRDFESYNEQFF. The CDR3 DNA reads TGTGCCACCAGCAGAGATTTTGAGAGCTACAATGAGCAGTTCTTC.

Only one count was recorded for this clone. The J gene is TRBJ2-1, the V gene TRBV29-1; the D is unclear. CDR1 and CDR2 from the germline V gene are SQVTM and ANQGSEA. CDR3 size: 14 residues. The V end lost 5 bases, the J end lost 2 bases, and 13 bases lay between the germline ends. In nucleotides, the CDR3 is TGCAGCGTTTTGTTAGAGTCGACCTACAATGAGCAGTTCTTC. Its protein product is CSVLLESTYNEQFF.

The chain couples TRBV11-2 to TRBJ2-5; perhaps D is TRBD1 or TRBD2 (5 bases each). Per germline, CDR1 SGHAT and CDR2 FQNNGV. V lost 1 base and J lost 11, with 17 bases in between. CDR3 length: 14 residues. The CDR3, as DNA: TGTGCCAGCAGCTTAGCGGGCAGGGCGAGGGAGCAGTACTTC. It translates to CASSLAGRAREQYF.

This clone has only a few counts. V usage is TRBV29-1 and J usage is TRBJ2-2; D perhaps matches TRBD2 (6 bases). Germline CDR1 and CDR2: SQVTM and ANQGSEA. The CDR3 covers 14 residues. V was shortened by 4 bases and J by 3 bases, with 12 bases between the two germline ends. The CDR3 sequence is CSVGGVRYTGELFF. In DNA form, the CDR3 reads TGCAGCGTTGGGGGGGTAAGGTACACCGGGGAGCTGTTTTTT.

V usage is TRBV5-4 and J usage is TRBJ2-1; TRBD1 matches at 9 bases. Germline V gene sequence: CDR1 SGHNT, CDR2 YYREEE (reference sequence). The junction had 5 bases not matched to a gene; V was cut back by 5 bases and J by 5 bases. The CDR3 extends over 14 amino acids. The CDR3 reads CASSGTGRNNEQFF. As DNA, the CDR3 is TGTGCCAGCAGTGGGACAGGGAGGAACAATGAGCAGTTCTTC. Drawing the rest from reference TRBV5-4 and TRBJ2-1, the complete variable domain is ETGVTQSPTHLIKTRGQQVTLRCSSQSGHNTVSWYQQALGQGPQFIFQYYREEENGRGNFPPRFSGLQFPNYSSELNVNALELDDSALYLCASSGTGRNNEQFFGPGTRLTVL.

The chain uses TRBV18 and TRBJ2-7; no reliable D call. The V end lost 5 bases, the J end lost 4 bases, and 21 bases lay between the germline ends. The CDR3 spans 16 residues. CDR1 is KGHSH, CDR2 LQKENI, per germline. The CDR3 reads CASSTLGRSVPYEQYF. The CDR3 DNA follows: TGTGCCAGCTCAACCCTCGGGCGGTCTGTACCTTACGAGCAGTACTTC.

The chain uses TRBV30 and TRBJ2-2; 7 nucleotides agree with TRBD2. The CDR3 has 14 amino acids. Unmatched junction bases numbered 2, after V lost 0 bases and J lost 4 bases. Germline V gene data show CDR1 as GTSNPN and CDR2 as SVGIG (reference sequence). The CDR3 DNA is TGTGCCTGGAGTGTACTAGCGACCACCGGGGAGCTGTTTTTT. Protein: CAWSVLATTGELFF.

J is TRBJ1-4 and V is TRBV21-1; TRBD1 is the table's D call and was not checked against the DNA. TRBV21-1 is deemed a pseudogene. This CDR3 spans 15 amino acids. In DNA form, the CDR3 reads TGTGCCAGCAGCAAAGAGGGGGATACTAATGAAAAACTGTTTTTT. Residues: CASSKEGDTNEKLFF.

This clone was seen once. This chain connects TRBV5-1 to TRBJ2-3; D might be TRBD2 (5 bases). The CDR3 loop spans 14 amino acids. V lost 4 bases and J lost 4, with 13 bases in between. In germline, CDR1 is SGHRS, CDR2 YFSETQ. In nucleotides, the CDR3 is TGCGCCAGCAGCCCCCCTAGCCAGTCAGATACGCAGTATTTT. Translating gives CASSPPSQSDTQYF.

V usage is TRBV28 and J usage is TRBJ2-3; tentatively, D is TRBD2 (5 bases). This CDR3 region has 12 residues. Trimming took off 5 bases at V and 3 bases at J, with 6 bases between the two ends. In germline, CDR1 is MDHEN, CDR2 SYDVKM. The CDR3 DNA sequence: TGTGCCAGCAGTCGGAGGACAGATACGCAGTATTTT. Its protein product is CASSRRTDTQYF.

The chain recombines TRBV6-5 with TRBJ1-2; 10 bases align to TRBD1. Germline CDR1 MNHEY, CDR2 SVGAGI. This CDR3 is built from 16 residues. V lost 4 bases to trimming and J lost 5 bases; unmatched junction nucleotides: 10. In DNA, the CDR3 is TGTGCCAGCAGTTCGGGCTCGGGACAGGGGAGGTATGGCTACACCTTC. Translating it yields CASSSGSGQGRYGYTF.

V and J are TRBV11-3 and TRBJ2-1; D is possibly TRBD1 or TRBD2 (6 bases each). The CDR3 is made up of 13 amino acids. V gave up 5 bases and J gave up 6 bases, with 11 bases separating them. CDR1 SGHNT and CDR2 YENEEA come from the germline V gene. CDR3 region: CASSGGGRNEQFF. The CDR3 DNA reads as TGTGCCAGCAGCGGTGGGGGGCGCAATGAGCAGTTCTTC.

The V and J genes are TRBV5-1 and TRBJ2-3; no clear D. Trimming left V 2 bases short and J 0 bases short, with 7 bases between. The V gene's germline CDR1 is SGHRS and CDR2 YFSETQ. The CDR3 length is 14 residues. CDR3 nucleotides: TGCGCCAGCAGCTTCAGCTCTAGCACAGATACGCAGTATTTT. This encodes CASSFSSSTDTQYF. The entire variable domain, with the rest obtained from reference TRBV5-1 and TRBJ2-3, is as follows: KAGVTQTPRYLIKTRGQQVTLSCSPISGHRSVSWYQQTPGQGLQFLFEYFSETQRNKGNFPGRFSGRQFSNSRSEMNVSTLELGDSALYLCASSFSSSTDTQYFGPGTRLTVL.

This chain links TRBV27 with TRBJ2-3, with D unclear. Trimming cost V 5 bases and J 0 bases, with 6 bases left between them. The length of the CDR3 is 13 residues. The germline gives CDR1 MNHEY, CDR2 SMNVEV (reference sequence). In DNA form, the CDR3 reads TGTGCCAGCAGTACGACTAGCACAGATACGCAGTATTTT. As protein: CASSTTSTDTQYF.

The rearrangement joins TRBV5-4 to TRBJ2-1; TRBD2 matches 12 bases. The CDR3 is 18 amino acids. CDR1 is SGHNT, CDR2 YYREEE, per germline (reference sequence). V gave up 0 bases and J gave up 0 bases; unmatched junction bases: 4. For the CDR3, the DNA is TGTGCCAGCAGCTTGGTAACTAGCGGGAGGAGCTCCTACAATGAGCAGTTCTTC. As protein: CASSLVTSGRSSYNEQFF.